This T cell receptor (beta chain) was found in a study of OX40 agonist ivuxolimab in advanced cancers. For the study at large: All patients had ivuxolimab intravenously every 2 weeks at 0.01 to 10 mg/kg. Therapy given before enrollment (anti-PD-1, anti-PD-L1 or anti-CTLA-4) was allowed, and over 35% had some.

Libraries were prepared by immunoSEQ multiplex PCR; TCRdb keeps only in-frame clonotypes and omits some of them. Here the sample spans about 49,000 clones, 80% to 85% being singletons. Whole-study results and caveats: More expanded clones were found, on average, in CD8+ than in CD4+ T cells. Blood T cells, both CD4+ and CD8+, expanded clonally by week 6 at 0.1 to 3.0 mg/kg.

V lost 2 bases and J 3 bases, leaving 10 bases between the germline ends. Germline V CDR1 and CDR2: LNHDA, SQIVND (reference sequence). The CDR3 is made up of 14 amino acids. This clone was picked up a small number of times. Its antigen remains unidentified. The source was CD4+ or CD8+ T cells sorted from blood, collected in a trial of the OX40 agonist ivuxolimab. This sequence joins TRBV19 and TRBJ1-1; D remains ambiguous. The clonotype was recovered from an adult with an advanced solid tumor such as melanoma, head and neck, liver or kidney cancer. The chain's CDR3 is CASSINGLDTEAFF. CDR3 DNA sequence: TGTGCCAGTAGTATAAACGGTTTGGACACTGAAGCTTTCTTT. Complete variable domain (other parts from reference TRBV19 and TRBJ1-1): DGGITQSPKYLFRKEGQNVTLSCEQNLNHDAMYWYRQDPGQGLRLIYYSQIVNDFQKGDIAEGYSVSREKKESFPLTVTSAQKNPTAFYLCASSINGLDTEAFFGQGTRLTVV.